The clone carrying this T cell receptor beta chain is a singleton in its sample. This sample was included in a study of CD8 T cells in ankylosing spondylitis. Via MiXCR, TCRdb re-called the 5' RACE reads, giving one row per CDR3 protein. The table lists 210,000 or so distinct CDR3 sequences, 25% to 30% of them singletons, with roughly 6.7% in the top ten. V was cut by 5 bases and J by 3 bases, with 18 bases left in between. Per germline, CDR1 SGHKS and CDR2 YYEKEE (reference sequence). The CDR3 totals 15 residues. The rearrangement uses TRBV5-5 and TRBJ2-7, with TRBD1 as a possible D gene (5 bases). Sample: blood, either unsorted or a sorted T cell fraction (not recorded which). This sequence originates from a male donor with ankylosing spondylitis or in good health (not recorded which). The CDR3 DNA is TGTGCCAGCAGGCAAACAGGAGTGAGTGGCTACGAGCAGTACTTC. It translates to CASRQTGVSGYEQYF.